This T cell receptor beta chain originates from a study of cytomegalovirus exposure and HLA in healthy donors. Overall study context: A data release that came early held about 89 million unique TCRs from HLA-typed donors.

CDR1 and CDR2 (germline): MNHEY, SMNVEV (reference sequence). The V end lost 5 bases, the J end lost 7 bases, and 15 bases lay between the germline ends. The CDR3 totals 14 residues. Worth noting for this clone: Its antigen remains unknown.

The study ran its PCR with 60 Vbeta and 13 Jbeta primers. Method: immunoSEQ multiplex PCR; TCRdb's copy keeps in-frame clones and lacks some. The data contain 100,000 or so clones, approximately 70% of them singletons. Study results and caveats: Later analysis associated a missense DCLRE1C variant with TCR beta V- and J-gene trimming. A later analysis showed HLA-associated TCR beta chains outstripping equally common others in clonal expansion. Apparent HLA restriction characterized most CMV-associated TCR beta chains in a later analysis.

V usage is TRBV27 and J usage is TRBJ1-5, with D maybe TRBD1 (5 bases). The clonotype was recovered from a man between 35 and 55 years old in good health and CMV-seropositive. Sequencing was performed on PBMCs. CDR3 in amino acids: CASSLVQGPQPQHF. CDR3 coding DNA: TGTGCCAGCAGTCTAGTCCAGGGCCCACAGCCCCAGCATTTT.